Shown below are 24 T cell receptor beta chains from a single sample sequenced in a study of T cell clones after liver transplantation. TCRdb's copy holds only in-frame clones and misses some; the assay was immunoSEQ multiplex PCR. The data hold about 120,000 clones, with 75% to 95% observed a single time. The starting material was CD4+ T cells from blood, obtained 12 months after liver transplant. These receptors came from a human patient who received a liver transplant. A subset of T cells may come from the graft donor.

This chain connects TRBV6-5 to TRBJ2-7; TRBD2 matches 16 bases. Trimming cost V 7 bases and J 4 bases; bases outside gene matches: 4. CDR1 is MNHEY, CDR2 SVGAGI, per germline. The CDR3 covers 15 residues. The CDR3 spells CASKGLAGGRYEQYF. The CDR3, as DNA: TGTGCCAGCAAGGGACTAGCGGGAGGGCGTTACGAGCAGTACTTC.

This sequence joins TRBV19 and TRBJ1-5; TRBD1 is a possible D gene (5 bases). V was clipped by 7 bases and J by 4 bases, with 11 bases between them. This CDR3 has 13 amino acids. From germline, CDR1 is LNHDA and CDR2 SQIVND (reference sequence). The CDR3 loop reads CASNRDLNQPQHF. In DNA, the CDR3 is TGTGCCAGTAACCGGGACCTTAATCAGCCCCAGCATTTT.

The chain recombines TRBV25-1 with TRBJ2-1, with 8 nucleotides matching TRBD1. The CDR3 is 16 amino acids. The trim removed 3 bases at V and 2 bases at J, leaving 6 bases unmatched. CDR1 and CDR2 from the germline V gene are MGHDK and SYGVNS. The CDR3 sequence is CASSEHRGNTYNEQFF. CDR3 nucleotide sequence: TGTGCCAGCAGTGAGCACAGGGGGAACACCTACAATGAGCAGTTCTTC. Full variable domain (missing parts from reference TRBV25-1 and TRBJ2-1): EADIYQTPRYLVIGTGKKITLECSQTMGHDKMYWYQQDPGMELHLIHYSYGVNSTEKGDLSSESTVSRIRTEHFPLTLESARPSHTSQYLCASSEHRGNTYNEQFFGPGTRLTVL.

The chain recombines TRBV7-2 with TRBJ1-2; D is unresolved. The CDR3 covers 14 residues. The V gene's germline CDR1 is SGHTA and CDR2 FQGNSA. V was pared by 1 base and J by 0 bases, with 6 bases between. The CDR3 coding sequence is TGTGCCAGCAGCTTAGGGGGAGCTAACTATGGCTACACCTTC. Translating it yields CASSLGGANYGYTF. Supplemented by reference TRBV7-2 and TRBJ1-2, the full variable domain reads GAGVSQSPSNKVTEKGKDVELRCDPISGHTALYWYRQSLGQGLEFLIYFQGNSAPDKSGLPSDRFSAERTGGSVSTLTIQRTQQEDSAVYLCASSLGGANYGYTFGSGTRLTVV.

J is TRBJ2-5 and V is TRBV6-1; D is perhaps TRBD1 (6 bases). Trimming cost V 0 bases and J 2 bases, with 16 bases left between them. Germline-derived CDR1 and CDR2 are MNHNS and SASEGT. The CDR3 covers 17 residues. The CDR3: CASSEALAGVGQETQYF. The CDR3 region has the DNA TGTGCCAGCAGTGAAGCACTTGCAGGGGTAGGGCAAGAGACCCAGTACTTC.

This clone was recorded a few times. In DNA form, the CDR3 reads TGTGCCAGCAGCGCCGACATTCAGCCCCAGCATTTT. This encodes CASSADIQPQHF. The V and J genes are TRBV7-9 and TRBJ1-5; D uncertain. Germline-derived CDR1 and CDR2 are SEHNR and FQNEAQ (reference sequence). CDR3 length: 12 residues. Trimming cost V 5 bases and J 6 bases, with 8 bases left between them. Full variable domain (rest looked up from reference TRBV7-9 and TRBJ1-5): DTGVSQNPRHKITKRGQNVTFRCDPISEHNRLYWYRQTLGQGPEFLTYFQNEAQLEKSRLLSDRFSAERPKGSFSTLEIQRTEQGDSAMYLCASSADIQPQHFGDGTRLSIL.

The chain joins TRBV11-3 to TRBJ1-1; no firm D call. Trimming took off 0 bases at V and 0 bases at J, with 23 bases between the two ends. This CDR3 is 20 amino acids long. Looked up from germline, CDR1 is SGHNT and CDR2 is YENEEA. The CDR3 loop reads CASSLDPPNFPFWMNTEAFF. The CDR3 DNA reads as TGTGCCAGCAGCTTAGACCCCCCCAATTTCCCCTTCTGGATGAACACTGAAGCTTTCTTT.

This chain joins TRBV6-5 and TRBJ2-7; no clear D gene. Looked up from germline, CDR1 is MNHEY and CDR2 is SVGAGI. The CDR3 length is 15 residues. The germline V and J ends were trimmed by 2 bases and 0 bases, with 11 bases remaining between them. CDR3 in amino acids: CASSYQGISSYEQYF. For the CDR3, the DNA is TGTGCCAGCAGTTACCAAGGGATTAGCTCCTACGAGCAGTACTTC.

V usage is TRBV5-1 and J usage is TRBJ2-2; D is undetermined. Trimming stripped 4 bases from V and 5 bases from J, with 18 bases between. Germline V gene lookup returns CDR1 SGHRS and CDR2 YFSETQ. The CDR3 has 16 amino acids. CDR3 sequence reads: CASSPLADPMTGELFF. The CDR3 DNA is TGCGCCAGCAGCCCCCTCGCGGACCCGATGACCGGGGAGCTGTTTTTT.

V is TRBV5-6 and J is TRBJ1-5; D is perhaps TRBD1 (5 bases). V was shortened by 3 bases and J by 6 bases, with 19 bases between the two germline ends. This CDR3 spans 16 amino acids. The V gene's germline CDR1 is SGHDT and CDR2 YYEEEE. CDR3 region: CASSSWGQLLGQPQHF. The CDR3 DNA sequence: TGTGCCAGCAGCTCCTGGGGCCAGCTGCTAGGTCAGCCCCAGCATTTT. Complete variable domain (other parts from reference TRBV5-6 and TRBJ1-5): DAGVTQSPTHLIKTRGQQVTLRCSPKSGHDTVSWYQQALGQGPQFIFQYYEEEERQRGNFPDRFSGHQFPNYSSELNVNALLLGDSALYLCASSSWGQLLGQPQHFGDGTRLSIL.

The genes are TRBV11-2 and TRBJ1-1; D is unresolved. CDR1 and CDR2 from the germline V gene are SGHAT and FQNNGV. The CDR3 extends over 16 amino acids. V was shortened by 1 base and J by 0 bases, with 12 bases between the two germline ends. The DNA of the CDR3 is TGTGCCAGCAGCTTAGGCCGGGAACTGGTGAACACTGAAGCTTTCTTT. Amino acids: CASSLGRELVNTEAFF.

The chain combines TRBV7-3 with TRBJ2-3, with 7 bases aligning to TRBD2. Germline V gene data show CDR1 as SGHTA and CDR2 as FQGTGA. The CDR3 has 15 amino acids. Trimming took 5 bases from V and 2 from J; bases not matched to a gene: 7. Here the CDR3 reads CASSRSGTTTDTQYF. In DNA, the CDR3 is TGTGCCAGCAGCCGTTCCGGGACTACCACAGATACGCAGTATTTT.

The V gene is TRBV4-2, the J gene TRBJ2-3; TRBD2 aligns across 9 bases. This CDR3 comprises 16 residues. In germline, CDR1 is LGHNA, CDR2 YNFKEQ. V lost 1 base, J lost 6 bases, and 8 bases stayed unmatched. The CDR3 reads CASSQGAGGPEDTQYF. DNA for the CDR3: TGTGCCAGCAGCCAAGGGGCGGGAGGGCCAGAGGATACGCAGTATTTT.

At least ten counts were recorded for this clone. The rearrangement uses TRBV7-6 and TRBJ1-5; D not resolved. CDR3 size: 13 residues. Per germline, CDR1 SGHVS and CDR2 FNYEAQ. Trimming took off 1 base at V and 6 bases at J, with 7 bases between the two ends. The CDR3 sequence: CASSLGGAQPQHF. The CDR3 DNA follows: TGTGCCAGCAGCTTAGGGGGAGCTCAGCCCCAGCATTTT.

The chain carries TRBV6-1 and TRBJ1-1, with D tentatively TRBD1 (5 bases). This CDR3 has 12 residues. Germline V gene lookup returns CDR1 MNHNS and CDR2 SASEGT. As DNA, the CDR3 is TGTGTAATAGAAACCGGGGGTTTTGAAGCTTTCTTT. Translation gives CVIETGGFEAFF.

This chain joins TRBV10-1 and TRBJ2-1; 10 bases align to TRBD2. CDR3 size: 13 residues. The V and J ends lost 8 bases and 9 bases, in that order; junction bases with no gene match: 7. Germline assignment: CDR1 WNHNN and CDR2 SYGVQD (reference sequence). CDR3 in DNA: TGCGCCAGCCCACCTAGCGGGAGCAGTGAGCAGTTCTTC. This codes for CASPPSGSSEQFF.

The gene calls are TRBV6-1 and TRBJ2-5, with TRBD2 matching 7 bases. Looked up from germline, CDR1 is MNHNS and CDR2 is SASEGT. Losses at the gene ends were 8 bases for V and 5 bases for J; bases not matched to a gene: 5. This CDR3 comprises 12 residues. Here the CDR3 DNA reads TGTGCCAGCGGGAGGGGTGGGGAGACCCAGTACTTC. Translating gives CASGRGGETQYF.

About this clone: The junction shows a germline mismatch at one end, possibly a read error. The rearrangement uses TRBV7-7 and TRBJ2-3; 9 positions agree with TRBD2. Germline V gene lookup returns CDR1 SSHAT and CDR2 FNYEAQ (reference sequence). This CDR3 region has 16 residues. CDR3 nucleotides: TGTGCTAGCAGCTTAGGTACTAGCGGGAGCACAGATACGCAGTATTTT. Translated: CASSLGTSGSTDTQYF.

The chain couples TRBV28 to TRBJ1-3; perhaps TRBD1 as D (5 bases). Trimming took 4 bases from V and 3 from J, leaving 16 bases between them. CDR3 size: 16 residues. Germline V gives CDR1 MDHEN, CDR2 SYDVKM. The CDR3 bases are TGTGCCAGCAGTTCGTATGGGACTTCTCGTGGAAACACCATATATTTT. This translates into CASSSYGTSRGNTIYF.

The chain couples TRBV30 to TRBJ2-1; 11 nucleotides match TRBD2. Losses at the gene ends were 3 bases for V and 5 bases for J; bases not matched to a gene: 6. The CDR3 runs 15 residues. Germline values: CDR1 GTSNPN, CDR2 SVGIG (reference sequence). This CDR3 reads CAWSPTSGKNNEQFF. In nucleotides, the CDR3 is TGTGCCTGGAGCCCGACTAGCGGGAAGAACAATGAGCAGTTCTTC. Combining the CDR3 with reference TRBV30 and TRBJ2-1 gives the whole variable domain SQTIHQWPATLVQPVGSPLSLECTVEGTSNPNLYWYRQAAGRGLQLLFYSVGIGQISSEVPQNLSASRPQDRQFILSSKKLLLSDSGFYLCAWSPTSGKNNEQFFGPGTRLTVL.

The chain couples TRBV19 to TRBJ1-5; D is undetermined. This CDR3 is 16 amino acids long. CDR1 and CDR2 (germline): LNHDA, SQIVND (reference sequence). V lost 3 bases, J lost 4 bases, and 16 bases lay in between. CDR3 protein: CASSMPSRGLNQPQHF. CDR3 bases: TGTGCCAGTAGTATGCCGTCTAGAGGTCTTAATCAGCCCCAGCATTTT.

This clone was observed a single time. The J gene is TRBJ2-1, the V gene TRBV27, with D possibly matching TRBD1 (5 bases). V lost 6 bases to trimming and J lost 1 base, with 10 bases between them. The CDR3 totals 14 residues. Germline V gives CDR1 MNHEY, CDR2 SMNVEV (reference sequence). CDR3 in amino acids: CASRERGSYNEQFF. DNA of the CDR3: TGTGCCAGCAGAGAAAGGGGTTCCTACAATGAGCAGTTCTTC.

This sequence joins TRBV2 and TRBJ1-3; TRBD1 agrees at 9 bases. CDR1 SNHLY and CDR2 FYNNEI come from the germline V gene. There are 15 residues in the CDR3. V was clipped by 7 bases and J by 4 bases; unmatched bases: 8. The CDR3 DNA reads TGTGCCAGCAACCAGCTAGGACAGGGGGGAAACACCATATATTTT. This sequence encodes CASNQLGQGGNTIYF.

The CDR3 sequence: CASSLEGRYNQPQHF. The CDR3 region has the DNA TGTGCCAGCAGTTTGGAGGGACGGTACAATCAGCCCCAGCATTTT. The V call is TRBV28, the J call TRBJ1-5; D may be TRBD1 (5 bases). The CDR3 loop spans 15 amino acids. The V gene's germline CDR1 is MDHEN and CDR2 SYDVKM. Trimming removed 3 bases from V and 3 bases from J, with 12 bases in between.